Below, one T cell receptor (beta chain) is given with its context. The data stem from a study of blood T cell repertoires in COVID-19. The CDR3 runs 11 residues. V lost 5 bases and J lost 6, with 7 bases in between. Per germline, CDR1 MDHEN and CDR2 SYDVKM. Measured with immunoSEQ multiplex PCR; TCRdb has only the in-frame clones, and not every one. The repertoire holds under 250,000 clones, with roughly 88% as singletons. This receptor was taken from a woman in her 40s who had been exposed to COVID-19. V usage is TRBV28 and J usage is TRBJ1-2; maybe TRBD1 (5 bases). The sequencing sample was made of PBMCs or T cells enriched from blood (not recorded which). The CDR3 region is CASSHRNGYTF. Written as DNA, the CDR3 is TGTGCCAGCAGTCACAGGAATGGCTACACCTTC.